What follows are 4 T cell receptor beta chains derived from one specimen sequenced in a study of shared clonotypes between healthy human individuals. Measured with immunoSEQ multiplex PCR; TCRdb has only the in-frame clones, and not every one. The sample contains some 2.1 million clones, over 85% of which appear only once. Material for sequencing was naive CD4+ T cells sorted from blood. Described subset: CD45RA+ positively selected. The receptors shown here come from a man between 18 and 35 years old in good health.

The V gene is TRBV7-6, the J gene TRBJ1-1; TRBD1 is a possible D gene (6 bases). From germline, CDR1 is SGHVS and CDR2 FNYEAQ. This CDR3 has 16 residues. With 2 bases removed from V and 0 bases from J, the gap between germline ends came to 13 bases. The CDR3 reads CASSLQSGQLNTEAFF. As DNA, the CDR3 is TGTGCCAGCAGCTTACAAAGCGGACAGCTGAACACTGAAGCTTTCTTT. Complete variable domain (other parts from reference TRBV7-6 and TRBJ1-1): GAGVSQSPRYKVTKRGQDVALRCDPISGHVSLYWYRQALGQGPEFLTYFNYEAQQDKSGLPNDRFSAERPEGSISTLTIQRTEQRDSAMYRCASSLQSGQLNTEAFFGQGTRLTVV.

The genes are TRBV9 and TRBJ1-5; TRBD1 agrees at 8 bases. V trimming: 3 bases; J trimming: 4 bases; junction bases outside the gene matches: 3. From germline, CDR1 is SGDLS and CDR2 YYNGEE. The CDR3 has 14 residues. For the CDR3, the DNA is TGTGCCAGCAGCGGACAGGGGATAAATCAGCCCCAGCATTTT. Translating it yields CASSGQGINQPQHF.

Remarks on this clone: The identical CDR3 is also encoded by other nucleotide sequences in the sample. The V call is TRBV5-1, the J call TRBJ2-2, with D unclear. V was cut by 1 base and J by 3 bases, with 4 bases left in between. The CDR3 is made up of 13 amino acids. Germline V gene lookup returns CDR1 SGHRS and CDR2 YFSETQ. The DNA of the CDR3 is TGCGCCAGCAGCTTGAGAGACACCGGGGAGCTGTTTTTT. This translates into CASSLRDTGELFF.

V is TRBV5-1 and J is TRBJ1-6; a possible D gene is TRBD1 (6 bases). V gave up 0 bases and J gave up 10 bases, with 14 bases separating them. Germline assignment: CDR1 SGHRS and CDR2 YFSETQ. The CDR3 extends over 15 amino acids. CDR3 sequence reads: CASSLAPGVESPLHF. The CDR3 DNA reads as TGCGCCAGCAGCTTGGCCCCAGGGGTAGAATCACCCCTCCACTTT.